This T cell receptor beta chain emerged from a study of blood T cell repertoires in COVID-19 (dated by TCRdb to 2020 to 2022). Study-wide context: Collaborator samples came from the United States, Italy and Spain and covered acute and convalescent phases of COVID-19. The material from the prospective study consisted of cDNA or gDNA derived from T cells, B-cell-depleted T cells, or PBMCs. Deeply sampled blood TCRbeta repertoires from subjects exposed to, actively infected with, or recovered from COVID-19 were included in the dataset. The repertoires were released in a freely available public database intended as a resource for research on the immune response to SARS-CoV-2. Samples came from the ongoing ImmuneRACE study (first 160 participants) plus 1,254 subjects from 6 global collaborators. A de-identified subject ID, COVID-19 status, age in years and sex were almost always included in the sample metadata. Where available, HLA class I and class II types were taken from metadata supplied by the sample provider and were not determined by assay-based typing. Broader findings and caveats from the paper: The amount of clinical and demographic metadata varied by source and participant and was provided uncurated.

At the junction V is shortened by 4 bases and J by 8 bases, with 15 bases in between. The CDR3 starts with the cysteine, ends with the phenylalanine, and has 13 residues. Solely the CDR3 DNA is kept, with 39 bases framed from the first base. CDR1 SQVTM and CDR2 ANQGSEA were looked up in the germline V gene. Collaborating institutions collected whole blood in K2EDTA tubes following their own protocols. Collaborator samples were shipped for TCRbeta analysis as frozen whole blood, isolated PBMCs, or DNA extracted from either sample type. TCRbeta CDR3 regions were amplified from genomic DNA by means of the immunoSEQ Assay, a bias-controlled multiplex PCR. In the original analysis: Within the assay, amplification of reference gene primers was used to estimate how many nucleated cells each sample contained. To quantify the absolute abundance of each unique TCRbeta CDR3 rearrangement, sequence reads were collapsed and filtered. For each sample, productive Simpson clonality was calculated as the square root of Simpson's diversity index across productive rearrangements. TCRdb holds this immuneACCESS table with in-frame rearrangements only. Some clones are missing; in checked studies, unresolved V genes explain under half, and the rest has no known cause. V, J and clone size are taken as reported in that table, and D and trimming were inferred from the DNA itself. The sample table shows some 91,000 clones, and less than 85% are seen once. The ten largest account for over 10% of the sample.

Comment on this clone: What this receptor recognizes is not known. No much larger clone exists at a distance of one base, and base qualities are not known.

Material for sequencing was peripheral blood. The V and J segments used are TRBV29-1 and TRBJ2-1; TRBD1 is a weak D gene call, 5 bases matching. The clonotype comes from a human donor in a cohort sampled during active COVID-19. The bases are TGCAGCGTTGCCCCCGAACAGGTGCATGAGCAGTTCTTC. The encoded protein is CSVAPEQVHEQFF.